This passage covers 5 T cell receptor beta chains from one sample sequenced in a study of cytomegalovirus exposure and HLA in healthy donors. Primers for the PCR totalled 60 Vbeta and 13 Jbeta. TCRdb keeps only in-frame clones here, not all; method: immunoSEQ multiplex PCR. The sample carries about 120,000 clones, around three quarters recorded once. Sequencing input: PBMCs. The receptor source for this set is a man aged 35 to 55 in good health and CMV-seropositive.

V is TRBV9 and J is TRBJ2-7, with 9 bases fitting TRBD2. This CDR3 region has 18 residues. V shed 0 bases and J 5 bases; nucleotides not matched to a gene: 15. CDR1 is SGDLS and CDR2 is YYNGEE in the germline V gene. The CDR3 protein is CASSVGARGGAISNEQYF. The CDR3 DNA is TGTGCCAGCAGCGTAGGAGCTCGCGGGGGGGCGATCTCGAACGAGCAGTACTTC.

V usage is TRBV5-1 and J usage is TRBJ2-7; 7 bases line up with TRBD1. The germline gives CDR1 SGHRS, CDR2 YFSETQ. The CDR3 is 14 amino acids. V dropped 4 bases and J dropped 3; count of bases not matched to a gene: 7. The CDR3 loop reads CASSGGGQNYEQYF. The DNA for the CDR3 is TGCGCCAGCAGCGGTGGGGGACAGAACTACGAGCAGTACTTC. The full variable domain, with the rest looked up from reference TRBV5-1 and TRBJ2-7, is KAGVTQTPRYLIKTRGQQVTLSCSPISGHRSVSWYQQTPGQGLQFLFEYFSETQRNKGNFPGRFSGRQFSNSRSEMNVSTLELGDSALYLCASSGGGQNYEQYFGPGTRLTVT.

This clone was found a few times. For the CDR3, the DNA is TGTGCCAGCACAATCCCCGCAGGGTTCGGCTACACCTTC. Amino acid sequence: CASTIPAGFGYTF. The chain uses TRBV28 and TRBJ1-2; possible D gene TRBD1, 5 bases. The CDR3 has 13 amino acids. CDR1 and CDR2 from the germline V gene are MDHEN and SYDVKM. With 7 bases removed from V and 8 bases from J, the gap between germline ends came to 17 bases.

V gene TRBV6-5 combines with J gene TRBJ2-7, with TRBD1 as a possible D gene (6 bases). Germline lookup yields CDR1 MNHEY and CDR2 SVGAGI. V lost 6 bases and J lost 3, with 15 bases in between. The CDR3 contains 14 residues. CDR3 loop: CASSLRTAVYEQYF. Here the CDR3 DNA reads TGTGCCAGCAGCCTTAGGACAGCGGTCTACGAGCAGTACTTC.

The chain recombines TRBV5-4 with TRBJ2-5, with D maybe TRBD2 (5 bases). The CDR3 covers 14 residues. Germline V gene lookup returns CDR1 SGHNT and CDR2 YYREEE (reference sequence). Trimming cost V 6 bases and J 12 bases, with 24 bases left between them. Here the CDR3 reads CASNLRESTDRKYF. The CDR3 DNA sequence: TGTGCCAGCAACCTCCGGGAATCAACAGATCGAAAGTACTTC.